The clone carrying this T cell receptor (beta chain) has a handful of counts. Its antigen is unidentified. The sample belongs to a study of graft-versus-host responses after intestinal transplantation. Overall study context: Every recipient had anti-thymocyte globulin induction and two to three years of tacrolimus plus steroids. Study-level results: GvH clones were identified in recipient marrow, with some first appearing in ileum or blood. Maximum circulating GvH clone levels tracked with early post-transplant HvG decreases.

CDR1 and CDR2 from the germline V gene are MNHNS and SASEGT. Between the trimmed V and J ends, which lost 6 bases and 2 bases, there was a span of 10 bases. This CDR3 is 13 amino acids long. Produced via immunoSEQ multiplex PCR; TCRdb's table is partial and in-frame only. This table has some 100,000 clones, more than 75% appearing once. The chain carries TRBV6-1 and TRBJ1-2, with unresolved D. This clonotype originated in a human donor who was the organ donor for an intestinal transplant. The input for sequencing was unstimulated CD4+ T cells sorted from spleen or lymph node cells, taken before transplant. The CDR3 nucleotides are TGTGCCAGCAGGCCACTTACCAACTATGGCTACACCTTC. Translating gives CASRPLTNYGYTF.